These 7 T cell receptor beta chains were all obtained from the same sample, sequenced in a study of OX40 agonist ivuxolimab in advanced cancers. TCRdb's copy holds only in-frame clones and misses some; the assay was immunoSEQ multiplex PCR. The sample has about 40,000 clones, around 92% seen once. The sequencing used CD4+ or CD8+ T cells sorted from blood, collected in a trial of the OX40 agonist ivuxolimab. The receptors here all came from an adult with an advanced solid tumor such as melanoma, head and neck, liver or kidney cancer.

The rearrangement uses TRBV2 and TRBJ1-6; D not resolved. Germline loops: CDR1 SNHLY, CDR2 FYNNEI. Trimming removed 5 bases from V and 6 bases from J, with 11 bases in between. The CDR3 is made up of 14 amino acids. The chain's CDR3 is CASSIGLGNSPLHF. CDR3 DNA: TGTGCCAGCAGTATCGGACTTGGTAATTCACCCCTCCACTTT.

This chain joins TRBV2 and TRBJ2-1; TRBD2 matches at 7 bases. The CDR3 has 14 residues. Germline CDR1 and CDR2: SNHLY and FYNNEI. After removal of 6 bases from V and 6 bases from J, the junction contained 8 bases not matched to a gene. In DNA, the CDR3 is TGTGCCAGCAGCCCCTCTAGCGGACCCAATGAGCAGTTCTTC. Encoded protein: CASSPSSGPNEQFF.

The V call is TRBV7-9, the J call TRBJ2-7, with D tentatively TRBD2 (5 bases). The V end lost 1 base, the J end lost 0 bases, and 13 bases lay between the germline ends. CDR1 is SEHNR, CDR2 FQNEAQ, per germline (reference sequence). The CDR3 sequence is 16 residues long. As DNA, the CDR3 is TGTGCCAGCAGCTTAGTACGGCGGAGGAGCTCCTACGAGCAGTACGTC. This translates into CASSLVRRRSSYEQYV.

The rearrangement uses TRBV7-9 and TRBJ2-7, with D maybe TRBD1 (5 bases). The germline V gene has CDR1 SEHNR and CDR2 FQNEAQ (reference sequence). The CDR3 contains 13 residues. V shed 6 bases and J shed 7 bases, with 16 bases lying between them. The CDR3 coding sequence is TGTGCCAGCAGTGCACTGGGGCCTCAGGAGCAGTACTTC. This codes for CASSALGPQEQYF.

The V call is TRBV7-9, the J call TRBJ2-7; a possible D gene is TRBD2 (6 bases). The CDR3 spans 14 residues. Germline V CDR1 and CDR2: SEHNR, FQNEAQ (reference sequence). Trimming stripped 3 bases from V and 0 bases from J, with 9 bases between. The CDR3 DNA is TGTGCCAGCAGCTTGGCGGGGAGCTCCTACGAGCAGTACTTC. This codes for CASSLAGSSYEQYF.

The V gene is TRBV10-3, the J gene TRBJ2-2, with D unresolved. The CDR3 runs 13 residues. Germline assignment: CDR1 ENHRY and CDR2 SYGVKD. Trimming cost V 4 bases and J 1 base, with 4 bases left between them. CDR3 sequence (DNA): TGTGCCATCAGTGGGGGGAACACCGGGGAGCTGTTTTTT. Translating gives CAISGGNTGELFF.

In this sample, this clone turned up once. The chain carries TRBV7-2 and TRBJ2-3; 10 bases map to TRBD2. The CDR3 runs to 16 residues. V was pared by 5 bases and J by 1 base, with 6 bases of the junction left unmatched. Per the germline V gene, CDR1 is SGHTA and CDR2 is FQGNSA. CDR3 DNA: TGTGCCAGCAGCACCCTAGCGGGAGCGGGCACAGATACGCAGTATTTT. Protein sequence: CASSTLAGAGTDTQYF. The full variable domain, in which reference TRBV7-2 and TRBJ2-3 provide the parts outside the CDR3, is GAGVSQSPSNKVTEKGKDVELRCDPISGHTALYWYRQSLGQGLEFLIYFQGNSAPDKSGLPSDRFSAERTGGSVSTLTIQRTQQEDSAVYLCASSTLAGAGTDTQYFGPGTRLTVL.